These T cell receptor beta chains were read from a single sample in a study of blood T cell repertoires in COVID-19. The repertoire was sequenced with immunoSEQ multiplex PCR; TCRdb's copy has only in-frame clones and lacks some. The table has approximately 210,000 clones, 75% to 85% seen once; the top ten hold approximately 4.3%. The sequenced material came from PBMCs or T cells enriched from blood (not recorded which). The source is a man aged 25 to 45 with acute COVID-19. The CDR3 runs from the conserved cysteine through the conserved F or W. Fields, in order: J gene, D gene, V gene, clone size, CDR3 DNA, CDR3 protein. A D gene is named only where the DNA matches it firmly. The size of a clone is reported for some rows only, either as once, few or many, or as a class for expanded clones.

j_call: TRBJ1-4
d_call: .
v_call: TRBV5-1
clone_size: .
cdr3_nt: TGCGCCAGCACCAACAGTGCAACTAATGAAAAACTGTTTTTT
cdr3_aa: CASTNSATNEKLFF

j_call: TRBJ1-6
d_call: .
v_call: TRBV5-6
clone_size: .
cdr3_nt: TGTGCCAGCAGCTTGATGCAGGCGAATTCACCCCTCCACTTT
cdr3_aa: CASSLMQANSPLHF

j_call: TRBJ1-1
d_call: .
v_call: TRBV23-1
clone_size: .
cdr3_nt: TGCGCCAGCAGTCCGCAGACAGAAGCTGAAGCTTTCTTT
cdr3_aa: CASSPQTEAEAFF

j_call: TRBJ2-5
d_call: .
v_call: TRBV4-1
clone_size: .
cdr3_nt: TGCGCCAGCAGTTCTGGGGGGAGGGAGACCCAGTACTTC
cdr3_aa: CASSSGGRETQYF

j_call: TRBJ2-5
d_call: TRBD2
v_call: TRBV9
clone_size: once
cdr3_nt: TGTGCCAGCAGCGTCCTAGCGGGGGGAGAGACCCAGTACTTC
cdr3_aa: CASSVLAGGETQYF

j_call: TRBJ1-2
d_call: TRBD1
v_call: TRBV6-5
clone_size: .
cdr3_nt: TGTGCCAGCAGTTTCTCCGGGACAGGAGATGGCTACACCTTC
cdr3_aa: CASSFSGTGDGYTF

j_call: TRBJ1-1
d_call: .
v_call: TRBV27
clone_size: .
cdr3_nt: TGTGCCTCCGGCGGGAGCATGAACACTGAAGCTTTCTTT
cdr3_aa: CASGGSMNTEAFF

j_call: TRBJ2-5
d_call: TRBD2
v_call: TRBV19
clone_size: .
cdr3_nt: TGTGCCAGTAGTACCGAGGGACTAGGGGAGACCCAGTACTTC
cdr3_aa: CASSTEGLGETQYF

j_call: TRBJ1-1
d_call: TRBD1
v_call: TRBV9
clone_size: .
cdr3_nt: TGTGCCAGCAGCGTTACAGGGGAAGGGGGAGCTTTCTTT
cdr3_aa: CASSVTGEGGAFF

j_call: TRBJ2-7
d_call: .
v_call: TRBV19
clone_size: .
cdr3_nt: TGTGCCAGTAGTATGGGGGCGAGGAGTTACGAGCAGTACTTC
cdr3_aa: CASSMGARSYEQYF

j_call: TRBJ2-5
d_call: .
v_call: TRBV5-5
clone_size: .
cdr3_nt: TGTGCCAGCACGAGGGGGGGAAAAGAGACCCAGTACTTC
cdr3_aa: CASTRGGKETQYF

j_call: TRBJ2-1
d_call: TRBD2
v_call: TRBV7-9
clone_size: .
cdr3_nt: TGTGCCAGCCGTCAGCGGGGGGCCGGCAATGAGCAGTTCTTC
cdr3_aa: CASRQRGAGNEQFF

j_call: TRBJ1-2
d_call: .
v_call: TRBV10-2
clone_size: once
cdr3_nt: TGCGCCAGCAGGGAGGGCACGCTTAACTATGGCTACACCTTC
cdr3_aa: CASREGTLNYGYTF

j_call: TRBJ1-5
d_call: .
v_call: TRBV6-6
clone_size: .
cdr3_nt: TGTGCCAGCAGTTACTCAGCGGGGCTTGGTAATCAGCCCCAGCATTTT
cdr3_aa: CASSYSAGLGNQPQHF

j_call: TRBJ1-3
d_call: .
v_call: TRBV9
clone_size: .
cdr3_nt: TGTGCCAGCAGCGTAGTTACAGGGAGTCCCTACTCTGGAAACACCATATATTTT
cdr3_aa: CASSVVTGSPYSGNTIYF

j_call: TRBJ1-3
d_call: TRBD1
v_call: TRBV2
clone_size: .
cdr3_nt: TGTGCCAGCAGGGGGGACAGCTCTGGAAACACCATATATTTT
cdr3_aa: CASRGDSSGNTIYF

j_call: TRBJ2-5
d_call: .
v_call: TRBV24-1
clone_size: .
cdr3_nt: TGTGCCACCAGCGGGACTCGCCAAGAGACCCAGTACTTC
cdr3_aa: CATSGTRQETQYF

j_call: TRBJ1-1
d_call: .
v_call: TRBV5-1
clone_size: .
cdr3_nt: TGCGCCAGCAGCGCCTCCCAGGGGTTGACTGAAGCTTTCTTT
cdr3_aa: CASSASQGLTEAFF

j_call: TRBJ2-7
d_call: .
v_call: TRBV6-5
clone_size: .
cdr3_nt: TGTGCCAGCTGGGCCGTAAACAACTACGAGCAGTACTTC
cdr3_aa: CASWAVNNYEQYF

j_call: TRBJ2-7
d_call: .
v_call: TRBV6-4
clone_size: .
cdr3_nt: TGTGCCAGCACCCTTCCCCGGACAACCTACGAGCAGTACTTC
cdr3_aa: CASTLPRTTYEQYF

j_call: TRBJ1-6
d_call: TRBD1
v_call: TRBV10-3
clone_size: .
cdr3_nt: TGTGCCATCAGTGAGTCTGGTACGGGACAGATGAATTCACCCCTCCACTTT
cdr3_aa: CAISESGTGQMNSPLHF

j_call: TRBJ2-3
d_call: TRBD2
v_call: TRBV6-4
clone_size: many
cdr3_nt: TGTGCCAGCAGTGCGGGGGGGGGCCCAGATACGCAGTATTTT
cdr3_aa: CASSAGGGPDTQYF

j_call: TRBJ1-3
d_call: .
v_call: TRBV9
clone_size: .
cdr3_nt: TGTGCCAGCAGCCCAAAACAACCCTCCAGGGGATGGGGAAACACCATATATTTT
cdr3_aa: CASSPKQPSRGWGNTIYF

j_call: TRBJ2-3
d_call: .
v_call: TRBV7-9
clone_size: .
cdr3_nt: TGTGCCAGCAGTCGATCCACTCGCACAGATACGCAGTATTTT
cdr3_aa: CASSRSTRTDTQYF

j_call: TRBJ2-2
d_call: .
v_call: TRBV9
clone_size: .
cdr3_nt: TGTGCCAGCAGCGTAGGGGGCTTGGGGACCGGGGAGCTGTTTTTT
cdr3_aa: CASSVGGLGTGELFF

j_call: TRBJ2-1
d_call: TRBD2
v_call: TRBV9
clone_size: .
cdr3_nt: TGTGCCAGCAGCGCAGGGACTAGCTCCTACAATGAGCAGTTCTTC
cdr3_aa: CASSAGTSSYNEQFF

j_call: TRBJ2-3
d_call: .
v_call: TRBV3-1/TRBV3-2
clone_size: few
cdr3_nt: TGTGCCAGCAGCCAACTAGCCACAGATACGCAGTATTTT
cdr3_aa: CASSQLATDTQYF

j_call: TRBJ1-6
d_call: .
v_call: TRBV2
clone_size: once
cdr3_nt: TGTGCCAGCCTCCGGAGCTCCTATAATTCACCCCTCCACTTT
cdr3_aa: CASLRSSYNSPLHF

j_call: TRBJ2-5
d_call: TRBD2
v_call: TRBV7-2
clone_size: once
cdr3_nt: TGTGCCAGCACCTCTAACGGGGGGAACGTAAGAGAGGCCCAGTACTTC
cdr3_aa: CASTSNGGNVREAQYF

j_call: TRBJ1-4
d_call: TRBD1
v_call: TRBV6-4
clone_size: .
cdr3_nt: TGTGCCAGCAGTGACGGGACAGGGGGCGGCAATGAAAAACTGTTTTTT
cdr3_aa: CASSDGTGGGNEKLFF

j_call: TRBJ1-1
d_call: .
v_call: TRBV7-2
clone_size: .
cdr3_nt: TGTGCCAGCAGTTTCGCGACGGCGGGCACTGAAGCTTTCTTT
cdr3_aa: CASSFATAGTEAFF

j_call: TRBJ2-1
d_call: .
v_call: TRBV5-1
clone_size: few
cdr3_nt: TGCGCCAGCAGCTTGGAAGTGCGTAGCTCCTACAATGAGCAGTTCTTC
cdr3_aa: CASSLEVRSSYNEQFF

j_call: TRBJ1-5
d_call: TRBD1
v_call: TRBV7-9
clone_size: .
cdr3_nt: TGTGCCAGCAGCCGCGGCGGACAGGGGCTTAATCAGCCCCAGCATTTT
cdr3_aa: CASSRGGQGLNQPQHF